This T cell receptor (beta chain) was sequenced during a study of Ad26.COV2.S vaccination and SARS-CoV-2 variants. Study details: The trial was COV1001 and the donor's arm was Ad26.COV2.S. Ad26.COV2.S was injected intramuscularly once or twice, 56 days apart.

The study, taken as a whole, reports: The study found higher spike-specific TCR breadth in vaccine than placebo recipients.

Method: immunoSEQ multiplex PCR; TCRdb's copy keeps in-frame clones and lacks some. The data hold over 300,000 clones, with around 82% observed a single time. Trimming took 7 bases from V and 0 from J, leaving 13 bases between them. The length of the CDR3 is 14 residues. Looked up from germline, CDR1 is SQVTM and CDR2 is ANQGSEA. A remark on this clone: Its antigen is not known.

Treatment given: around 19 received Ad26.COV2.S at low or high dose, single or two shots; about 5 received placebo; per-sample allocation not given. Samples came from day 63 after the first vaccine or placebo injection. This Boston cohort included adults aged 18-55 years. Sequencing used peripheral blood, obtained in a trial of Ad26.COV2.S vaccine versus placebo. This sequence was found in a person aged 18-60 years who received the Ad26.COV2.S COVID-19 vaccine or a placebo. V gene TRBV29-1 combines with J gene TRBJ2-1; weak D call: TRBD1 (6 bases). The DNA of the CDR3 is TGCAGCGCCGGACAGACTAACTCCTACAATGAGCAGTTCTTC. This sequence encodes CSAGQTNSYNEQFF.